This T cell receptor (beta chain) was identified in a study of CD8 T cells in Susac syndrome. Across the whole study: The sequenced Susac syndrome patients comprised five or six with active disease and roughly 8 in remission. Findings of the study overall: The CD4+ T cell repertoires in Susac syndrome were not clonally expanded.

Points on this clonotype: The antigen is unknown.

Reverse transcription of about 0.45 to 1 ug RNA was carried out with random hexamers. TCR beta CDR3 was amplified by immunoSEQ covering 54 Vbeta and 13 Jbeta. TCRdb reprocessed the immunoSEQ multiplex PCR reads via MiXCR and lists one record per CDR3 protein. The sample records roughly 130,000 distinct CDR3 sequences, over 95% being singletons. Germline V gene data show CDR1 as MDHEN and CDR2 as SYDVKM. Trimming cost V 6 bases and J 2 bases, with 11 bases left between them. The CDR3 spans 13 residues. The sequencing input was CD4+ T cells from PBMCs. The chain has TRBV28 and TRBJ2-7; D is unclear. The origin of this receptor is a human donor with Susac syndrome. The CDR3 is CASSLSSAYEQYF. The CDR3 DNA reads as TGTGCCAGCAGCCTCAGTTCCGCCTACGAGCAGTACTTC. The full variable domain, completed using reference TRBV28 and TRBJ2-7, is DVKVTQSSRYLVKRTGEKVFLECVQDMDHENMFWYRQDPGLGLRLIYFSYDVKMKEKGDIPEGYSVSREKKERFSLILESASTNQTSMYLCASSLSSAYEQYFGPGTRLTVT.